The 26 T cell receptor beta chains presented below share a single source sample, sequenced in a study of shared clonotypes between healthy human individuals. As defined, naive CD8 cells were CD45RO-negative and positively selected for CCR7, with terminally differentiated effector memory CD45RA+ cells excluded. Clones were read by immunoSEQ multiplex PCR, and TCRdb kept only the in-frame ones, dropping some. The sample yields approximately 2,000,000 clones, 80% to 95% seen once. The sequencing input was naive CD8+ T cells from PBMCs. These receptor sequences come from a man younger than 30 in good health. Some clones in this sample may be carry-over from other donors' samples.

V and J are TRBV10-1 and TRBJ1-1; D unresolved. V was cut by 8 bases and J by 5 bases, with 18 bases left in between. Per germline, CDR1 WNHNN and CDR2 SYGVQD (reference sequence). CDR3 size: 14 residues. The CDR3 DNA follows: TGCGCCAGCGCCAAGGGTAGGTGCGGGACTGAAGCTTTCTTT. It codes for CASAKGRCGTEAFF.

The J gene is TRBJ2-5, the V gene TRBV30; D is uncertain. This CDR3 comprises 13 residues. Deletions cut 1 base from V and 2 bases from J, with 8 bases between. Germline CDR1 reads GTSNPN; CDR2 reads SVGIG (reference sequence). CDR3 sequence (DNA): TGTGCCTGGAGTGGTCCTTTTCAAGAGACCCAGTACTTC. Translating gives CAWSGPFQETQYF. Variable domain in full (rest from reference TRBV30 and TRBJ2-5): SQTIHQWPATLVQPVGSPLSLECTVEGTSNPNLYWYRQAAGRGLQLLFYSVGIGQISSEVPQNLSASRPQDRQFILSSKKLLLSDSGFYLCAWSGPFQETQYFGPGTRLLVL.

This chain uses TRBV5-1 with TRBJ2-1, with D possibly matching TRBD2 (6 bases). CDR3 length equals 14 residues. V was shortened by 0 bases and J by 5 bases, with 9 bases between the two germline ends. The germline V gene has CDR1 SGHRS and CDR2 YFSETQ. DNA of the CDR3: TGCGCCAGCAGCTTGGGACTAGGGAACAATGAGCAGTTCTTC. This codes for CASSLGLGNNEQFF.

This chain links TRBV15 with TRBJ2-7; 10 nucleotides align to TRBD2. Germline CDR1 and CDR2: LNHNV and YYDKDF (reference sequence). This CDR3 is built from 15 residues. With V trimmed by 0 bases and J by 6 bases, 5 bases remained unmatched. CDR3 coding DNA: TGTGCCACCAGCAGAGATCGGCTAGCGGGAGTCGAGCAGTACTTC. Encoded protein: CATSRDRLAGVEQYF.

The V and J genes are TRBV5-5 and TRBJ2-1, with 8 positions matching TRBD1. The CDR3 is 14 amino acids. Trimming removed 4 bases from V and 7 bases from J; junction bases left unmatched: 7. Germline CDR1 reads SGHKS; CDR2 reads YYEKEE (reference sequence). The CDR3: CASSRTGRGNEQFF. The CDR3 DNA follows: TGTGCCAGCAGCCGGACAGGGCGTGGTAATGAGCAGTTCTTC.

The chain employs TRBV11-2 and TRBJ1-2; D is unclear. Per the germline V gene, CDR1 is SGHAT and CDR2 is FQNNGV. The ends were cut back, 5 bases at V and 2 bases at J, with 15 bases in the middle. The CDR3 sequence is 15 residues long. The DNA of the CDR3 is TGTGCCAGCAGCACCAGTGGAGGAAAGAACTATGGCTACACCTTC. Its protein is CASSTSGGKNYGYTF.

The chain recombines TRBV19 with TRBJ1-4; D unclear. Per germline, CDR1 LNHDA and CDR2 SQIVND (reference sequence). The CDR3 loop spans 15 amino acids. The ends were cut back, 6 bases at V and 7 bases at J, with 18 bases in the middle. CDR3 loop: CASSTVRTRGEKLFF. The CDR3 DNA is TGTGCCAGTAGCACAGTCCGGACCCGAGGTGAAAAACTGTTTTTT.

About this clone: Different DNA sequences within this sample yield the same CDR3. The chain joins TRBV7-9 to TRBJ2-7, with a weak D call TRBD1 (6 bases). This CDR3 region has 13 residues. Germline assignment: CDR1 SEHNR and CDR2 FQNEAQ (reference sequence). Between the trimmed V and J ends, which lost 5 bases and 2 bases, there was a span of 10 bases. Here the CDR3 reads CASSQDSPYEQYF. In DNA, the CDR3 is TGTGCCAGCAGCCAGGACAGCCCCTACGAGCAGTACTTC.

This clone was recorded a few times. This sequence joins TRBV5-6 and TRBJ1-1; maybe TRBD1 (5 bases). V was shortened by 1 base and J by 8 bases, with 15 bases between the two germline ends. The length of the CDR3 is 14 residues. The V gene's germline CDR1 is SGHDT and CDR2 YYEEEE. CDR3 sequence: CASSLFLRAWEAFF. In DNA, the CDR3 is TGTGCCAGCAGCTTGTTTCTCAGGGCATGGGAAGCTTTCTTT.

V usage is TRBV7-8 and J usage is TRBJ2-1; TRBD2 matches at 8 bases. The CDR3 spans 15 residues. V shed 1 base, J shed 8 bases, and the junction held 7 bases outside the gene matches. CDR1 and CDR2 (germline): SGHVS, FQNEAQ. The CDR3 protein is CASSLGTGGPDEQFF. CDR3 nucleotides: TGTGCCAGCAGCTTAGGGACGGGAGGGCCTGATGAGCAGTTCTTC.

The V call is TRBV4-1, the J call TRBJ2-7; the match to TRBD1 covers 9 bases. V gave up 5 bases and J gave up 2 bases; unmatched junction bases: 7. CDR3 size: 15 residues. The V gene's germline CDR1 is MGHRA and CDR2 YSYEKL. CDR3 sequence: CASSDRDRDTYEQYF. The CDR3 nucleotides read TGCGCCAGCAGCGACCGGGACAGGGATACCTACGAGCAGTACTTC.

The chain employs TRBV5-1 and TRBJ2-3, with no clear D. Trimming stripped 7 bases from V and 4 bases from J, with 19 bases between. This CDR3 region has 15 residues. Germline V gene sequence: CDR1 SGHRS, CDR2 YFSETQ. Here the CDR3 reads CASSVASQIADTQYF. The CDR3 DNA is TGCGCCAGCTCGGTGGCTAGTCAAATCGCAGATACGCAGTATTTT. Filled out from reference TRBV5-1 and TRBJ2-3, the complete variable domain reads KAGVTQTPRYLIKTRGQQVTLSCSPISGHRSVSWYQQTPGQGLQFLFEYFSETQRNKGNFPGRFSGRQFSNSRSEMNVSTLELGDSALYLCASSVASQIADTQYFGPGTRLTVL.

J is TRBJ2-1 and V is TRBV5-1; D might be TRBD2 (5 bases). V was clipped by 0 bases and J by 3 bases, with 10 bases between them. CDR3 length equals 15 residues. CDR1 and CDR2 (germline): SGHRS, YFSETQ. The DNA of the CDR3 is TGCGCCAGCAGCTTGGGGTCCGGGGTCTACAATGAGCAGTTCTTC. Amino acids: CASSLGSGVYNEQFF.

The chain links TRBV11-1 to TRBJ2-3; no definite D call. The CDR3 covers 14 residues. CDR1 and CDR2 from the germline V gene are SGHAT and FQDESV (reference sequence). V dropped 1 base and J dropped 3 bases, with 8 bases sitting between them. For the CDR3, the DNA is TGTGCCAGCAGCTTAGAGGGTGCGACAGATACGCAGTATTTT. Translation gives CASSLEGATDTQYF.

Comments on this clone: This sample includes further DNA sequences coding for the same CDR3. V gene TRBV28 combines with J gene TRBJ1-5, with unresolved D. The V end lost 3 bases, the J end lost 0 bases, and 6 bases lay between the germline ends. This CDR3 has 14 residues. CDR1 is MDHEN, CDR2 SYDVKM, per germline. For the CDR3, the DNA is TGTGCCAGCAGTTTCGCGGTTAGCAATCAGCCCCAGCATTTT. It codes for CASSFAVSNQPQHF.

This chain uses TRBV2 with TRBJ2-1; 8 bases align to TRBD2. V was clipped by 5 bases and J by 2 bases; unmatched bases: 14. CDR3 size: 18 residues. Germline values: CDR1 SNHLY, CDR2 FYNNEI. The CDR3 protein is CASSLRRGAREAYNEQFF. The CDR3 DNA follows: TGTGCCAGCAGTCTCCGGAGGGGTGCGCGGGAGGCCTACAATGAGCAGTTCTTC. Combining the CDR3 with reference TRBV2 and TRBJ2-1 gives the whole variable domain EPEVTQTPSHQVTQMGQEVILRCVPISNHLYFYWYRQILGQKVEFLVSFYNNEISEKSEIFDDQFSVERPDGSNFTLKIRSTKLEDSAMYFCASSLRRGAREAYNEQFFGPGTRLTVL.

This clone was counted once. Other DNA sequences in the same sample also yield this CDR3. The rearrangement joins TRBV28 to TRBJ2-7, with 12 bases matching TRBD2. This CDR3 is built from 13 residues. The germline gives CDR1 MDHEN, CDR2 SYDVKM. Germline trimming cut 5 bases from V and 7 bases from J; bases unmatched to any gene: 3. DNA of the CDR3: TGTGCCAGCAGTCTTGGACTAGCGGGAGAGCAGTACTTC. Translation gives CASSLGLAGEQYF. The full variable domain, rest sourced from reference TRBV28 and TRBJ2-7, is DVKVTQSSRYLVKRTGEKVFLECVQDMDHENMFWYRQDPGLGLRLIYFSYDVKMKEKGDIPEGYSVSREKKERFSLILESASTNQTSMYLCASSLGLAGEQYFGPGTRLTVT.

V usage is TRBV5-6 and J usage is TRBJ2-3; 14 bases align to TRBD2. V lost 5 bases and J lost 4; bases outside the gene matches: 6. Per germline, CDR1 SGHDT and CDR2 YYEEEE. CDR3 size: 16 residues. CDR3 coding DNA: TGTGCCAGCAGAGGGCCGGGACTAGCGGGGGCAGATACGCAGTATTTT. It translates to CASRGPGLAGADTQYF.

The V and J genes are TRBV9 and TRBJ2-7; 8 nucleotides align to TRBD2. J gave up 7 bases and V 0 bases, and 6 bases lay outside the gene matches. There are 14 residues in the CDR3. Germline loops: CDR1 SGDLS, CDR2 YYNGEE. The CDR3 bases are TGTGCCAGCAGCGTAGCAGCGGGAGCACGTGAGCAGTACTTC. This sequence encodes CASSVAAGAREQYF.

The gene calls are TRBV6-6 and TRBJ2-7; D is possibly TRBD1 (6 bases). V was cut by 8 bases and J by 2 bases, with 19 bases left in between. The CDR3 has 15 amino acids. Germline values: CDR1 MNHNY, CDR2 SVGAGI (reference sequence). CDR3 region: CASRPRGTIAYEQYF. The DNA for the CDR3 is TGTGCCAGCCGCCCCCGTGGGACAATAGCCTACGAGCAGTACTTC.

The CDR3 DNA is TGTGCCAGCAGCTCAGGGACTGGGCAGTACTTC. This translates into CASSSGTGQYF. This chain uses TRBV7-8 with TRBJ2-7; weak D call: TRBD2 (6 bases). The germline V gene has CDR1 SGHVS and CDR2 FQNEAQ. The CDR3 has 11 residues. Trimming took off 4 bases at V and 9 bases at J, with 10 bases between the two ends.

The chain joins TRBV4-3 to TRBJ1-5; D gene unclear. Germline V gene lookup returns CDR1 LGHNA and CDR2 YSLEER. The V end was cut by 1 base, the J end by 4 bases, with 14 bases between. The length of the CDR3 is 16 residues. CDR3 sequence reads: CASSQVVGRMNQPQHF. The CDR3 DNA reads as TGCGCCAGCAGCCAAGTTGTCGGCAGGATGAATCAGCCCCAGCATTTT.

The rearrangement links TRBV11-2 to TRBJ2-7; no definite D call. This CDR3 spans 15 amino acids. V lost 1 base to trimming and J lost 6 bases, with 16 bases between them. CDR1 is SGHAT, CDR2 FQNNGV, per germline. The CDR3 here is CASSLVVGSGREQYF. The CDR3 region has the DNA TGTGCCAGCAGCTTAGTGGTAGGGTCTGGTCGCGAGCAGTACTTC.

This chain uses TRBV28 with TRBJ2-3; D may be TRBD2 (6 bases). Germline assignment: CDR1 MDHEN and CDR2 SYDVKM. The CDR3 consists of 18 residues. Trimming took off 5 bases at V and 2 bases at J, with 23 bases between the two ends. The CDR3 region is CASSVGRPRTPTTDTQYF. In nucleotides, the CDR3 is TGTGCCAGCAGTGTTGGGAGGCCCAGGACTCCTACCACAGATACGCAGTATTTT.

This clone came up once. The gene calls are TRBV19 and TRBJ1-5; D may be TRBD1 (5 bases). The V and J ends lost 5 bases and 7 bases respectively, with 12 bases between them. Looked up from germline, CDR1 is LNHDA and CDR2 is SQIVND (reference sequence). The CDR3 covers 13 residues. DNA of the CDR3: TGTGCCAGTAGTGGGGGGTTGGAACAGCCCCAGCATTTT. Protein product: CASSGGLEQPQHF.

This clone showed up just once. J is TRBJ2-7 and V is TRBV15, with 11 positions matching TRBD2. Per the germline V gene, CDR1 is LNHNV and CDR2 is YYDKDF (reference sequence). There are 18 residues in the CDR3. V was pared by 4 bases and J by 3 bases, with 14 bases of the junction left unmatched. The CDR3 is CATSTNLPLAGGFYEQYF. In DNA, the CDR3 is TGTGCCACCAGCACCAACCTTCCGCTAGCGGGAGGATTCTACGAGCAGTACTTC.